Included here is one TCR beta chain sequence, with context. Described time point: newly diagnosed GD, antithyroid drugs for less than 3 months. There was RNA extracted from PBMCs, and the TCR library was made from it. After removal of 5 bases from V and 3 bases from J, the junction contained 6 bases not matched to a gene. This CDR3 contains 15 residues. Germline loops: CDR1 SNHLY, CDR2 FYNNEI. These data belong to a study of regulatory T cells in long-lasting Graves disease. With iRepertoire HTBI primers and Arm-PCR of CDR3 regions, TCR beta libraries were built. MiXCR was run by TCRdb on the multiplex PCR reads, yielding one entry per CDR3 protein. The sample shows approximately 350,000 distinct CDR3 sequences, roughly 17% of them seen only once. These data were also reused for a study on T cells in Graves' hyperthyroidism and ophthalmopathy.

The V and J genes are TRBV2 and TRBJ1-3, with 8 bases fitting TRBD1. The clonotype comes from a man between 35 and 55 years old with Graves disease. This specimen consisted of peripheral blood mononuclear cells (PBMCs), obtained at new diagnosis, from a patient treated with antithyroid drugs. The CDR3 coding sequence is TGTGCCAGCAGTTTCTCAGGGGGCGGTGGAAACACCATATATTTT. It encodes CASSFSGGGGNTIYF.